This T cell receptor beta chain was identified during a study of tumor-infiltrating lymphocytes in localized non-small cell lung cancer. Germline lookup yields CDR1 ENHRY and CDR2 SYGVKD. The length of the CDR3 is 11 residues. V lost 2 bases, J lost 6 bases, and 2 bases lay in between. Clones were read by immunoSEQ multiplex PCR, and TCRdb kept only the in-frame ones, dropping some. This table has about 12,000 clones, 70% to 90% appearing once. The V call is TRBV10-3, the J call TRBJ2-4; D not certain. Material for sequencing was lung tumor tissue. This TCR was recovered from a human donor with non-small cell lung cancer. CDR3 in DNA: TGTGCCATCAGTGAGGGAAACATTCAGTACTTC. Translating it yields CAISEGNIQYF.